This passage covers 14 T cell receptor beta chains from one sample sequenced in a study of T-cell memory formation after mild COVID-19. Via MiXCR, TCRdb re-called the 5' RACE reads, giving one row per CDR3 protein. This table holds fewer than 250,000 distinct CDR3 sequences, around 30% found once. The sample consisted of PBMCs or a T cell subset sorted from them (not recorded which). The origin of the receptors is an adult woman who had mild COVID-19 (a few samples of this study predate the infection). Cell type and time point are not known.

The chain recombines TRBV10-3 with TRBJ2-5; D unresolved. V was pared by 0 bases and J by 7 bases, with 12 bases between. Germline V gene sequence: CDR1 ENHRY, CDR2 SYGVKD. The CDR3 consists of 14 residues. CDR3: CAISESIGGPTQYF. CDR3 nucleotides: TGTGCCATCAGTGAGTCGATAGGCGGCCCGACCCAGTACTTC.

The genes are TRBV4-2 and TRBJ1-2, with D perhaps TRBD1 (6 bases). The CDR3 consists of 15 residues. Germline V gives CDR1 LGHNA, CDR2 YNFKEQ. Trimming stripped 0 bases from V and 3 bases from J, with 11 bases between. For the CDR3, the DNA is TGTGCCAGCAGCCAAGACTCGTCAGGGGACTATGGCTACACCTTC. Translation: CASSQDSSGDYGYTF.

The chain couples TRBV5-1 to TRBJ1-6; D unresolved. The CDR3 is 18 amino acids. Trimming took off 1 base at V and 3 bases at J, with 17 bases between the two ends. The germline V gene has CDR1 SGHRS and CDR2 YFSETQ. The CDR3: CASSLNLRSRNYNSPLHF. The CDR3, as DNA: TGCGCCAGCAGCTTGAATCTTAGAAGCCGAAACTATAATTCACCCCTCCACTTT.

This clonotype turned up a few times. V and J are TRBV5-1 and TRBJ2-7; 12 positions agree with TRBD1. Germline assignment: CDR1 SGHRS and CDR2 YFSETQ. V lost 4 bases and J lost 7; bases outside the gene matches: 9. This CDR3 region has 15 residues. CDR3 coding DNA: TGCGCCAGCAGCCTGTCGGGACAGGGGGCTGGGGAGCAGTACTTC. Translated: CASSLSGQGAGEQYF.

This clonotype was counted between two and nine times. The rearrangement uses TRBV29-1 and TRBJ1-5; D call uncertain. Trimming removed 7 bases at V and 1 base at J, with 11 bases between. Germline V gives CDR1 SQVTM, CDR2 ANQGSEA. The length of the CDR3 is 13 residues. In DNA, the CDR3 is TGCAGCGCCAGTGGCGTAAGCAATCAGCCCCAGCATTTT. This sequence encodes CSASGVSNQPQHF.

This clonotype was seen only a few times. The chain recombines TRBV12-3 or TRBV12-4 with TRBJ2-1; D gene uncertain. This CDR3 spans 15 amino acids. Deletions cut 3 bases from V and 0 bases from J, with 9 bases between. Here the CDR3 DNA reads TGTGCCAGCAGTTTTGGGCCTCACTCCTACAATGAGCAGTTCTTC. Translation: CASSFGPHSYNEQFF.

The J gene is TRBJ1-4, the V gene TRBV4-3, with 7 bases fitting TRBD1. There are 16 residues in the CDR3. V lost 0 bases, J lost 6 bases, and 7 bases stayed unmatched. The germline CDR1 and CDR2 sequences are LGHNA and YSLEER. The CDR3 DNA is TGCGCCAGCAGCCAAGATTGGAGGGGGCGAGATGAAAAACTGTTTTTT. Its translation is CASSQDWRGRDEKLFF.

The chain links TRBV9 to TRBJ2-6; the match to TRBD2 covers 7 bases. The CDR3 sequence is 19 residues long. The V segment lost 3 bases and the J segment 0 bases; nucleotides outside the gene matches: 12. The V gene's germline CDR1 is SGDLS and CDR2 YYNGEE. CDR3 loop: CASSARQRGPSSGANVLTF. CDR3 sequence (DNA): TGTGCCAGCAGCGCCCGGCAGCGGGGTCCGAGCTCTGGGGCCAACGTCCTGACTTTC.

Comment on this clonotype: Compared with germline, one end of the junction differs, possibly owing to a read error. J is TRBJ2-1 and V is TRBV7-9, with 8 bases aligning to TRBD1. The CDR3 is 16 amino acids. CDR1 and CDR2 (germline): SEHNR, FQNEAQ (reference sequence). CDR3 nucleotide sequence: TGTGCCAGCAGCCTAGCCAGGGGGCGATCCAGCAATGAGCAGTTCTTC. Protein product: CASSLARGRSSNEQFF.

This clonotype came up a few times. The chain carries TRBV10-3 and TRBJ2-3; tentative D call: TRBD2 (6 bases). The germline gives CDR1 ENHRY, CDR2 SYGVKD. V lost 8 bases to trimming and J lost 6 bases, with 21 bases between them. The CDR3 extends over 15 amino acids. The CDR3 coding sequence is TGTGCCATCGGGGATGAGGAGGGAAGATTGGATACGCAGTATTTT. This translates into CAIGDEEGRLDTQYF.

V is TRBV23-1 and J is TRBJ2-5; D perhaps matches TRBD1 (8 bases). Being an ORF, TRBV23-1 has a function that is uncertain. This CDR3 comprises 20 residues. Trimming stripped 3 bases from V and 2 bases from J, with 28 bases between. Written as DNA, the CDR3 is TGCGCCAGCAGTCACCTCCTACGGGAGCGGGACAGGATATCACAAGAGACCCAGTACTTC. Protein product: CASSHLLRERDRISQETQYF.

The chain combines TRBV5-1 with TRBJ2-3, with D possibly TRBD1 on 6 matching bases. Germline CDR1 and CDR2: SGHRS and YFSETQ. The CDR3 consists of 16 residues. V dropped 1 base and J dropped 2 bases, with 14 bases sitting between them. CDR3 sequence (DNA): TGCGCCAGCAGCTTGTACGCCCCGGGACACACAGATACGCAGTATTTT. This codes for CASSLYAPGHTDTQYF.

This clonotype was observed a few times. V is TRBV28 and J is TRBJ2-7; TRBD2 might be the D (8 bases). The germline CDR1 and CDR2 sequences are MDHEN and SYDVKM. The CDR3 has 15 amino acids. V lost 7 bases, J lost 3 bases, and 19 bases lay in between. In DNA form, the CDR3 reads TGTGCCAGCAACCACAGGGGAGCGGGAGACTACGAGCAGTACTTC. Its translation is CASNHRGAGDYEQYF.

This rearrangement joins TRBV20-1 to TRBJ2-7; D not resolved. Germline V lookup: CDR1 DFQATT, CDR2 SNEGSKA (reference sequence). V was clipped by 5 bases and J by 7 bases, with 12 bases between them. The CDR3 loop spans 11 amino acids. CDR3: CSAPGHFEQYF. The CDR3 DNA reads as TGCAGTGCTCCTGGTCATTTTGAGCAGTACTTC.